This TCR beta chain was observed in a study of tumor and adjacent non-tumor tissue in lung cancer listed by TCRdb under 2018. Regarding the study in general: By cancer type, the cohort comprised under 15 adenocarcinoma patients, a couple of squamous cell carcinoma patients and 1 small cell lung cancer patient. Around 31 paired specimens, one tumor and one normal lung sample per patient, were profiled by TCRbeta CDR3 sequencing. Using bulk TCRbeta repertoires from around 15 lung cancer patients, the study set lung tumor tissue side by side with matched distant non-tumor lung tissue. In total, sequencing yielded under 150 million productive TCRbeta reads, which works out to an average of approximately 4.1 million reads per sample. The 15 enrolled patients, of whom 10 were men and 5 were women, were aged about 31 to 85 years and were diagnosed with TNM stage I to III disease.

RNA was isolated from bulk unsorted tissue, and RNA quality was assessed with a NanoDrop ND-1000 and an Agilent 2100. The donors were newly diagnosed lung cancer patients admitted for thoracic surgery in China from August to November 2014 who had not received prior chemotherapy. The study excluded patients who had received radiotherapy or chemotherapy before or who had another cancer at the same time. Pieces of surgical tissue measuring about 1-2.2 cm3 were kept in RNAlater solution and stored at -80 degrees C until use. Concerning this clonotype: Its recognized antigen is unknown. Qualities for individual bases were not recorded, and no much larger clone is one base off.

What the work shows at the level of the full study, not this receptor alone: The methods do not name the sequencing platform or mention unique molecular identifiers. Because peripheral blood was not sequenced, the blood TCRbeta repertoires of the lung cancer patients in the study went unexamined. Significantly higher TCR diversity (inverse Simpson) was observed in tumor tissue than in normal lung tissue (approximately 430 vs 150, P = 0.0075, Mann-Whitney U test). The top 100 clones accounted for a significantly larger cumulative portion of the repertoire in normal lung than in tumor tissue. Only about 15 patients were in the cohort, and the authors stated that larger samples and more detailed clinical data are needed. Younger patients had significantly higher TCR diversity, and higher tumor TCR diversity was associated with shorter overall and disease-free survival.

CDR1 and CDR2, looked up from the germline V gene (reference sequence), are SEHNR and FQNEAQ. From the cysteine up to the phenylalanine, the CDR3 has a length of 15 residues. Only CDR3 DNA remains: 45 bases, in frame from the first base. Trimming accounts for 9 bases at V and 0 bases at J, while the number of junction bases matched to no gene is 6. The library relied on multiplex PCR. Data came from an Illumina HiSeq 2500. TCRbeta libraries were constructed through three rounds of nested PCR with primers (Table S4) according to protocols modified from ARM-PCR. PCR products of 200-500 bp were gel-excised and purified with the QIAquick gel extraction kit before sequencing. The authors' pipeline ran thus. Reads were cleaned using Trimmomatic, were merged into complete CDR3 sequences using FLASH, and were assigned to V(D)J germline segments using MiTCR. Clonal diversity was computed as the inverse Simpson's index with VDJtools. Productive reads were defined as in-frame sequences without a premature stop codon. Starting from the raw public reads, TCRdb applied fastp trimming at Q25, assembled clones with MiXCR and retained in-frame beta chains. Each CDR3 protein appears once, grouped with its most common genes and DNA. For this entry, the V and J calls and clone size follow TCRdb and not the study's own pipeline. The sample profile shows approximately 86,000 distinct CDR3 sequences; roughly two thirds of them were found once. The ten largest clonotypes hold roughly a tenth of the sample.

This sequence was found in a woman aged 35 to 49 with non-small cell lung cancer. Input material: lung tumor tissue. The rearrangement combines TRBV7-9 with TRBJ2-1, with 9 central nucleotides matching TRBD2. The CDR3 region reads CARNRSGSSYNEQFF. The nucleotide sequence reads TGTGCCAGGAATCGTAGCGGGAGCTCCTACAATGAGCAGTTCTTC.